This TCR beta chain came from a study of blood T cell repertoires in COVID-19. Method: immunoSEQ multiplex PCR; TCRdb's copy keeps in-frame clones and lacks some. The data show more than 95,000 clones, about 80% seen once. The CDR3 runs 15 residues. The specimen sequenced was peripheral blood. The chain recombines TRBV21-1 with TRBJ1-2; the D call TRBD1 from the table was never checked on the DNA. TRBV21-1 is a known pseudogene. The source of this sequence is a man in his 60s with acute or convalescent COVID-19. This chain's CDR3 is CASSARQGTNYGYTF. CDR3 DNA: TGTGCCAGCAGCGCTAGACAGGGCACTAACTATGGCTACACCTTC.